This T cell receptor beta chain stems from a study of PD-1 blockade in classical Hodgkin lymphoma. Study in general: With a 2-week interval, patients received intravenous nivolumab at 3 mg/kg.

Time point reported: cycle 4 day 1 (C4D1), after 5 to 7 weeks of nivolumab. Each patient's relapse followed autologous stem cell transplantation, and brentuximab vedotin exposure varied. Isolated CD8+ T cells were derived from thawed PBMCs through magnetic negative selection. When best responses were assessed, they were complete response, partial response or progressive disease. With regard to this clone: The antigen remains undetermined.

Clones were read by immunoSEQ multiplex PCR, and TCRdb kept only the in-frame ones, dropping some. The data contain some 10,000 clones, 70% to 80% of them seen just once; the ten biggest clones take up roughly a tenth. The ends were cut back, 4 bases at V and 8 bases at J, with 12 bases in the middle. Germline V gene sequence: CDR1 SGHRS, CDR2 YFSETQ. The CDR3 consists of 12 residues. Points from the study as a whole: Unlike CD8+ TCR diversity, which did not rise significantly by C4D1, CD4+ TCR diversity did. Whoever responded completely had baseline diversity much like that seen in newly diagnosed patients.

The V gene is TRBV5-1, the J gene TRBJ1-1; unclear D gene. This TCR came from a human donor with classical Hodgkin lymphoma. The sequencing used CD8+ T cells from blood, collected before the fourth cycle of nivolumab. The CDR3: CASSPDFVEAFF. In nucleotides, the CDR3 is TGCGCCAGCAGCCCGGATTTTGTAGAAGCTTTCTTT.